In this sample, the clone carrying this T cell receptor (beta chain) turned up many times. Original processing notes: Amplification from reference gene primers served as the basis for estimated nucleated cell counts. This table comes from immunoSEQ multiplex PCR, and its TCRdb copy is limited to in-frame clones, with some not included. V, J and clone size are those of that table, while D and trimming were read from the DNA. The table has 200,000 to 250,000 clones, around four fifths seen once. The data were obtained in a study of blood T cell repertoires in COVID-19. Trimming cost V 5 bases and J 0 bases, with 7 bases left between them. Germline-derived CDR1 and CDR2 are SNHLY and FYNNEI. The CDR3 loop spans 14 amino acids.

This sequence was found in a woman aged 60-75 years with active or convalescent COVID-19. The sequenced sample consisted of peripheral blood. The V call is TRBV2, the J call TRBJ1-4; tentative D call: TRBD1 (6 bases). CDR3 amino acids: CASSQGSTNEKLFF. In nucleotides, the CDR3 is TGTGCCAGCAGTCAGGGGTCAACTAATGAAAAACTGTTTTTT.